Each of the 3 T cell receptor beta chains below was sequenced from the same sample in a study of human T cells and chemical hapten exposure. Documented time point: patch test 3, about 24 weeks after DPC sensitization. Sample treatment: therapeutic diphenylcyclopropenone sensitization with weekly scalp DPC. TCRdb called the RACE reads again in MiXCR, with one record for every CDR3 protein. The profile shows about 190,000 distinct CDR3 sequences, about 25% of them singletons. The sequencing here drew on whole blood, taken in connection with sensitization to the hapten diphenylcyclopropenone (DPC). Every receptor here comes from a woman in her thirties or forties with alopecia areata. Some clones in this sample may be carry-over from other donors' samples.

This clonotype was observed at least ten times. The chain employs TRBV18 and TRBJ1-6; 10 nucleotides match TRBD1. Looked up from germline, CDR1 is KGHSH and CDR2 is LQKENI. This CDR3 has 15 residues. With 4 bases clipped from V and 5 bases from J, the junction kept 2 bases outside the gene matches. The CDR3 DNA sequence: TGTGCCAGCTCACAGGGGACAGGGGATAATTCACCCCTCCACTTT. It yields the protein CASSQGTGDNSPLHF.

This clonotype occurred a few times. The chain recombines TRBV29-1 with TRBJ2-1, with 8 bases matching TRBD2. The CDR3 is 11 residues long. Germline CDR1 is SQVTM and CDR2 is ANQGSEA. V shed 6 bases, J shed 10 bases, and the junction held 5 bases outside the gene matches. This CDR3 reads CSVGRDFEQFF. CDR3 in DNA: TGCAGCGTCGGGAGGGACTTCGAGCAGTTCTTC.

This clonotype showed up just a few times. The chain couples TRBV7-2 to TRBJ2-3, with D unresolved. Germline lookup yields CDR1 SGHTA and CDR2 FQGNSA. The V and J ends lost 1 base and 2 bases respectively, with 10 bases between them. The CDR3 sequence is 15 residues long. The CDR3 protein is CASSLVWAVTDTQYF. DNA of the CDR3: TGTGCCAGCAGCTTAGTATGGGCTGTCACAGATACGCAGTATTTT.